This T cell receptor beta chain was sequenced in a study of blood T cell repertoires in COVID-19 (dated by TCRdb to 2018 to 2021). Describing the broader study: Samples from collaborators originated in the United States, Italy and Spain and spanned both the acute and convalescent phases of COVID-19. The dataset comprised deeply sampled blood TCRbeta repertoires from subjects exposed to, actively infected with, or recovered from COVID-19. The repertoires were released in a freely available public database meant as a resource for research on the immune response to SARS-CoV-2. The samples were drawn from two sources: the first 160 participants of the ongoing ImmuneRACE study, and over 950 subjects contributed by 6 global collaborators. The prospective study material was composed of cDNA or gDNA derived from T cells, B-cell-depleted T cells, or PBMCs. Where available, HLA class I and class II types were taken from metadata supplied by the sample provider and were not determined by assay-based typing. A de-identified subject ID, COVID-19 status, age in years and sex were almost always included in the sample metadata. Study-wide conclusions, independent of this receptor: The quantity of clinical and demographic metadata differed by source and by participant and was supplied without curation.

As to this clone: It has no known antigen specificity. Base qualities are not provided; no much larger clone lies one nucleotide away.

TCRbeta CDR3 regions were amplified from genomic DNA using the immunoSEQ Assay, a bias-controlled multiplex PCR. Under the source paper's analysis protocol: The number of nucleated cells in each sample was estimated from the amplification of reference gene primers within the assay. To quantify the absolute abundance of each unique TCRbeta CDR3 rearrangement, sequence reads were collapsed and filtered. Productive Simpson clonality was computed per sample as the square root of Simpson's diversity index over productive rearrangements. TCRdb's version of the immuneACCESS table is confined to in-frame rearrangements and falls short of the full clone set. An unresolved V gene accounts for under half of the shortfall where checked; the remainder is of unknown origin. The DNA was the basis for D and trimming; V, J and clone size are from that table. In this sample the table shows 180,000 or so clones, more than 75% of which occur a single time. The ten largest clones represent about 3.5% of the sample.

Whole blood was collected in K2EDTA tubes by collaborating institutions according to the institutions' own protocols. For TCRbeta analysis, collaborators shipped samples in one of three forms: frozen whole blood, isolated PBMCs, or DNA extracted from either of those sample types. CDR1 and CDR2, looked up from the germline V gene, are SGHRS and YFSETQ. Including the terminal cysteine and phenylalanine, the CDR3 comprises 16 residues. Just the 48-base CDR3 DNA is kept, in frame starting at base 1. After removal of 1 base from V and 5 bases from J, the junction retains 8 bases not matched to a gene. This sequence originates from a man between 65 and 80 years old with acute or convalescent COVID-19. The sample was peripheral blood. The rearranged chain carries TRBV5-1 and TRBJ2-3; 9 middle bases align to TRBD1. The DNA sequence is as follows: TGCGCCAGCAGCTTGATCGGGACAGGGTCGGGAGATACGCAGTATTTT. Its amino acids are CASSLIGTGSGDTQYF.